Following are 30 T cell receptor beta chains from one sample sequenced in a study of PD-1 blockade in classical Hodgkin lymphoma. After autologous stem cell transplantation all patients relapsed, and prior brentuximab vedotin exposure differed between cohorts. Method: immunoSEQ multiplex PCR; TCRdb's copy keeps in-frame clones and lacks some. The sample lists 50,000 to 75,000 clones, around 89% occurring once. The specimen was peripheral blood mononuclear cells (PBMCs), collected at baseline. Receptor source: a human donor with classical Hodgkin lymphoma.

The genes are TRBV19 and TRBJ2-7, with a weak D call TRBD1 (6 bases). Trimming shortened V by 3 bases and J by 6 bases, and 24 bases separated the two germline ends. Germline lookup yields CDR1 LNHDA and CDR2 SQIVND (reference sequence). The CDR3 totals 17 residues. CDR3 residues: CASSILGQTGLFSEQYF. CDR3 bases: TGTGCCAGTAGTATCTTGGGACAAACGGGGCTCTTTTCCGAGCAGTACTTC.

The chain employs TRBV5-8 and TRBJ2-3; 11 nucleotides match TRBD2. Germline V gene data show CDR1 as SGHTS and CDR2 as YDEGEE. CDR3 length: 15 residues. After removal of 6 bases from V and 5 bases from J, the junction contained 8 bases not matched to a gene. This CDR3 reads CASTLAGGPGDTQYF. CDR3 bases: TGTGCCAGCACCTTAGCGGGGGGGCCGGGAGATACGCAGTATTTT.

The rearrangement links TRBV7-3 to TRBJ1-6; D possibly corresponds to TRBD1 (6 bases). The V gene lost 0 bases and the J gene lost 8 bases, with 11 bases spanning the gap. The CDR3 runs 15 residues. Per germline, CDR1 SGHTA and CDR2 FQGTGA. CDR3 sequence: CASSLTRGLDSPLHF. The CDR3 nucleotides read TGTGCCAGCAGCTTAACCCGGGGGCTCGATTCACCCCTCCACTTT.

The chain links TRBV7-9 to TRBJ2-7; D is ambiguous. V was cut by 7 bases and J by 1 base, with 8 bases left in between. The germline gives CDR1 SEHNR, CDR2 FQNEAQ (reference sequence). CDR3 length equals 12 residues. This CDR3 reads CASTRASYEQYF. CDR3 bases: TGTGCCAGCACCCGTGCGTCCTACGAGCAGTACTTC.

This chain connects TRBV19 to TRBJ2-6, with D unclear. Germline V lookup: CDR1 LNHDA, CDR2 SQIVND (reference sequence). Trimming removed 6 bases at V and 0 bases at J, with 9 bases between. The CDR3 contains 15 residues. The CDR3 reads CASSGRSSGANVLTF. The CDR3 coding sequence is TGTGCCAGTAGCGGACGGAGCTCTGGGGCCAACGTCCTGACTTTC. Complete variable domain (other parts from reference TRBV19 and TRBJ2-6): DGGITQSPKYLFRKEGQNVTLSCEQNLNHDAMYWYRQDPGQGLRLIYYSQIVNDFQKGDIAEGYSVSREKKESFPLTVTSAQKNPTAFYLCASSGRSSGANVLTFGAGSRLTVL.

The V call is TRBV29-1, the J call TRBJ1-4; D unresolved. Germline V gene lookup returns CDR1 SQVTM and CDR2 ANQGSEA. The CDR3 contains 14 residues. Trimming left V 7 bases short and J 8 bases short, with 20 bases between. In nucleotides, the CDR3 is TGCAGCGCAACAACCCTCGGCCAGACAGAAAAACTGTTTTTT. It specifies CSATTLGQTEKLFF. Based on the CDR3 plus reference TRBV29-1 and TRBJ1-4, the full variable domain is SAVISQKPSRDICQRGTSLTIQCQVDSQVTMMFWYRQQPGQSLTLIATANQGSEATYESGFVIDKFPISRPNLTFSTLTVSNMSPEDSSIYLCSATTLGQTEKLFFGSGTQLSVL.

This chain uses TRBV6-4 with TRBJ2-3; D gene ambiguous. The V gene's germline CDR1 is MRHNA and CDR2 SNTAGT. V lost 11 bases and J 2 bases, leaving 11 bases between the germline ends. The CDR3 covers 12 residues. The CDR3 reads CARLLFTDTQYF. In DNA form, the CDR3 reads TGTGCCCGACTCCTATTCACAGATACGCAGTATTTT.

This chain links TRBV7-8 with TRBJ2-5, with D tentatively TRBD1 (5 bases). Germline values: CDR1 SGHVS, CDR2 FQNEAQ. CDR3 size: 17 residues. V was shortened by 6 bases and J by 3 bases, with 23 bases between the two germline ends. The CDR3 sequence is CASRASLIREGKETQYF. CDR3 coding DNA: TGTGCCAGCAGAGCTTCCTTGATCAGGGAAGGTAAAGAGACCCAGTACTTC.

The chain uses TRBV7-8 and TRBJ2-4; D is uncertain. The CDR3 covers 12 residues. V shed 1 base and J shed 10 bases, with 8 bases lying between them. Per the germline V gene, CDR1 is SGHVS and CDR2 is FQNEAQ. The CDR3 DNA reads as TGTGCCAGCAGCTTAGAGGGCGGAATTCAGTACTTC. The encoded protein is CASSLEGGIQYF.

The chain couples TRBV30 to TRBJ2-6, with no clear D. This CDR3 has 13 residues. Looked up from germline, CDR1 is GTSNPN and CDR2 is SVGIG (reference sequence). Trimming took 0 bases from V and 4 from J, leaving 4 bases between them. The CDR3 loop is CAWSVSGANVLTF. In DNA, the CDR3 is TGTGCCTGGAGTGTATCCGGGGCCAACGTCCTGACTTTC.

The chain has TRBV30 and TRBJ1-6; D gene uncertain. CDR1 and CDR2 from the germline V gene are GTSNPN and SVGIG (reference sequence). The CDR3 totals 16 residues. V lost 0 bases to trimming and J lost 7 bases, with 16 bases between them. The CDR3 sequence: CAWSVNGDPGNSPLHF. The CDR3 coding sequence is TGTGCCTGGAGTGTCAACGGTGACCCCGGGAATTCACCCCTCCACTTT. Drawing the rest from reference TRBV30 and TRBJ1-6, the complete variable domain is SQTIHQWPATLVQPVGSPLSLECTVEGTSNPNLYWYRQAAGRGLQLLFYSVGIGQISSEVPQNLSASRPQDRQFILSSKKLLLSDSGFYLCAWSVNGDPGNSPLHFGNGTRLTVT.

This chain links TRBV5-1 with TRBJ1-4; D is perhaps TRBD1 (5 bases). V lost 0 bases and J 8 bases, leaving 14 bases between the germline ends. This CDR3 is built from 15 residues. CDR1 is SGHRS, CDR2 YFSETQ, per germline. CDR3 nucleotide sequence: TGCGCCAGCAGCTTGGGGACAAGGGAGGGGGAAAAACTGTTTTTT. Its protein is CASSLGTREGEKLFF.

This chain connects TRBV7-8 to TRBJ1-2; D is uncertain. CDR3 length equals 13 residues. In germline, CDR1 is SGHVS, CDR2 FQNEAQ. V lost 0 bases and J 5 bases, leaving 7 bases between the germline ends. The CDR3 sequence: CASSLAESYGYTF. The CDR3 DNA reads TGTGCCAGCAGCTTAGCAGAAAGTTATGGCTACACCTTC. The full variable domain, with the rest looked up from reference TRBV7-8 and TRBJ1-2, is GAGVSQSPRYKVAKRGQDVALRCDPISGHVSLFWYQQALGQGPEFLTYFQNEAQLDKSGLPSDRFFAERPEGSVSTLKIQRTQQEDSAVYLCASSLAESYGYTFGSGTRLTVV.

The CDR3 loop reads CASSDPGRNLYNEQFF. The CDR3, as DNA: TGTGCCAGCAGTGACCCCGGGAGGAACCTATACAATGAGCAGTTCTTC. The genes are TRBV25-1 and TRBJ2-1; 7 positions agree with TRBD2. The CDR3 extends over 16 amino acids. V gave up 3 bases and J gave up 4 bases; unmatched junction bases: 9. From germline, CDR1 is MGHDK and CDR2 SYGVNS. Combining the CDR3 with reference TRBV25-1 and TRBJ2-1 gives the whole variable domain EADIYQTPRYLVIGTGKKITLECSQTMGHDKMYWYQQDPGMELHLIHYSYGVNSTEKGDLSSESTVSRIRTEHFPLTLESARPSHTSQYLCASSDPGRNLYNEQFFGPGTRLTVL.

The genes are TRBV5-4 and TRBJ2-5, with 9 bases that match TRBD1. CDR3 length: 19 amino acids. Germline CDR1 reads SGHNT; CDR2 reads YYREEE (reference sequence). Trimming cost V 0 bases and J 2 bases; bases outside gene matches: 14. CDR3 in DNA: TGTGCCAGCAGCTTGGATTGGGACAGGGACTCAAAAGGGCAAGAGACCCAGTACTTC. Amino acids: CASSLDWDRDSKGQETQYF.

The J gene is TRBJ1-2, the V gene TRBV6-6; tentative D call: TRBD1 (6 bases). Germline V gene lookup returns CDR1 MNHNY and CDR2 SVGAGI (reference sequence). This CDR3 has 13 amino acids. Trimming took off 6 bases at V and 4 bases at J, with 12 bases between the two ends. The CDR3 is CASSWTDLYGYTF. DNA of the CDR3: TGTGCCAGCAGCTGGACAGACCTCTATGGCTACACCTTC.

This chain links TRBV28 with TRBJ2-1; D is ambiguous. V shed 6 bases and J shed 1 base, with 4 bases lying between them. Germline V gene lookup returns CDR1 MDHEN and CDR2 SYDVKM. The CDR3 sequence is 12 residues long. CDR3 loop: CASRGSYNEQFF. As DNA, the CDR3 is TGTGCCAGCAGGGGATCCTACAATGAGCAGTTCTTC.

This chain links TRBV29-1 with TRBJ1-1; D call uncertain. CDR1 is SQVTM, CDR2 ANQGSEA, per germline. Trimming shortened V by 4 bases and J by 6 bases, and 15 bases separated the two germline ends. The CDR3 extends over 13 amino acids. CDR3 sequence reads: CSVVSGRRAEAFF. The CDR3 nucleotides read TGCAGCGTTGTCTCCGGGCGGAGGGCTGAAGCTTTCTTT.

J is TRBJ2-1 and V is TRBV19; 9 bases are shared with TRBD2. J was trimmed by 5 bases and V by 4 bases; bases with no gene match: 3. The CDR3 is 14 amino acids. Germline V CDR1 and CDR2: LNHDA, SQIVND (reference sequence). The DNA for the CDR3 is TGTGCCAGTAGTACGAGCGGGGGGAACAATGAGCAGTTCTTC. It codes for CASSTSGGNNEQFF. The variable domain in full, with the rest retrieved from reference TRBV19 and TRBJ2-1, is DGGITQSPKYLFRKEGQNVTLSCEQNLNHDAMYWYRQDPGQGLRLIYYSQIVNDFQKGDIAEGYSVSREKKESFPLTVTSAQKNPTAFYLCASSTSGGNNEQFFGPGTRLTVL.

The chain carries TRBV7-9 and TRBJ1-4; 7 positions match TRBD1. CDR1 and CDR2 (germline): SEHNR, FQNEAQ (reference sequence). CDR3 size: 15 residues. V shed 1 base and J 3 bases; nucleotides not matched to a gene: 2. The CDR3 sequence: CASSLDQGANEKLFF. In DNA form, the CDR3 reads TGTGCCAGCAGCTTAGACCAGGGGGCTAATGAAAAACTGTTTTTT.

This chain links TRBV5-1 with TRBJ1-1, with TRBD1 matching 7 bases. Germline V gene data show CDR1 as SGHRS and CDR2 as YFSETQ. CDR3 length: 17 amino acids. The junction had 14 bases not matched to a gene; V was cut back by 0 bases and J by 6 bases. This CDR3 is CASSLVFLRDRESEAFF. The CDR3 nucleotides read TGCGCCAGCAGCTTGGTATTTCTCCGAGACAGGGAATCTGAAGCTTTCTTT.

Here the CDR3 reads CASSPRRGLADTQYF. The CDR3 DNA is TGTGCCAGTAGTCCCCGACGTGGGTTGGCAGATACGCAGTATTTT. This sequence joins TRBV19 and TRBJ2-3; D is uncertain. The CDR3 loop spans 15 amino acids. Germline lookup yields CDR1 LNHDA and CDR2 SQIVND (reference sequence). The V end was cut by 5 bases, the J end by 4 bases, with 16 bases between.

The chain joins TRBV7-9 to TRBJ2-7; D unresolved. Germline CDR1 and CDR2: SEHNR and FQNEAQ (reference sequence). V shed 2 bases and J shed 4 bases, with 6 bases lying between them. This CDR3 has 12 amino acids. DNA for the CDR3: TGTGCCAGCAGCTTAAGTGGGTACGAGCAGTACTTC. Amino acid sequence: CASSLSGYEQYF.

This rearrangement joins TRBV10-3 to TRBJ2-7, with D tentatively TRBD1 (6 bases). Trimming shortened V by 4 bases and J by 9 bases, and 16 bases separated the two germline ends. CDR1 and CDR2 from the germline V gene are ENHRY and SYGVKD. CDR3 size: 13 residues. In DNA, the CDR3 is TGTGCCATCAGTGGGTGGGGGCCGGGAAGGCAGTACTTC. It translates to CAISGWGPGRQYF.

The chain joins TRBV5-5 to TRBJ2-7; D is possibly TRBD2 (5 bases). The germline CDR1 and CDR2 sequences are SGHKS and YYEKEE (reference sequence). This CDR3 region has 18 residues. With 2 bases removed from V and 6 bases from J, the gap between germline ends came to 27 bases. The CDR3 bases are TGTGCCAGCAGCTTCTCGTATGGCGGGCAGCTGCCCTACTCCGAGCAGTACTTC. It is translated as CASSFSYGGQLPYSEQYF.

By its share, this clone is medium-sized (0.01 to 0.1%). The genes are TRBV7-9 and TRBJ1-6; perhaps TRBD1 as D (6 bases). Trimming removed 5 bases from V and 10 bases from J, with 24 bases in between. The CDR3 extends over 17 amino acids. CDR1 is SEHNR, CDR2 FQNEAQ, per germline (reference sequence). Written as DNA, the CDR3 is TGTGCCAGCAGCACCCATGAGGGCAGGGGAGGAAGGTCACCCCTCCACTTT. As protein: CASSTHEGRGGRSPLHF.

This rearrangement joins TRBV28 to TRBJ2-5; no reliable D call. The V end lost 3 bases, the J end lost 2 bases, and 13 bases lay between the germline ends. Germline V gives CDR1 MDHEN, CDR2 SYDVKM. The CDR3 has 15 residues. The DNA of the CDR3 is TGTGCCAGCAGTTTGGCAGACAATAAACAAGAGACCCAGTACTTC. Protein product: CASSLADNKQETQYF.

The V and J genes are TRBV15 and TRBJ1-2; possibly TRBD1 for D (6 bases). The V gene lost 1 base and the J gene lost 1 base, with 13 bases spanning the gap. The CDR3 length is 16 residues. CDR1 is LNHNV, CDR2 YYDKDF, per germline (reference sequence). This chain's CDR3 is CATSRVTGWDNYGYTF. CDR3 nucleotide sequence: TGTGCCACCAGCAGAGTAACAGGGTGGGATAACTATGGCTACACCTTC. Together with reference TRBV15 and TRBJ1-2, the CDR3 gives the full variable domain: DAMVIQNPRYQVTQFGKPVTLSCSQTLNHNVMYWYQQKSSQAPKLLFHYYDKDFNNEADTPDNFQSRRPNTSFCFLDIRSPGLGDTAMYLCATSRVTGWDNYGYTFGSGTRLTVV.

The CDR3 nucleotides are TGCAGCGTTGTTGTAGCGGGGTCCTACGAGCAGTACTTC. It is translated as CSVVVAGSYEQYF. This chain uses TRBV29-1 with TRBJ2-7, with TRBD2 matching over 8 bases. V was pared by 4 bases and J by 1 base, with 3 bases of the junction left unmatched. Germline CDR1 SQVTM, CDR2 ANQGSEA. The CDR3 has 13 amino acids.

The CDR3 region has the DNA TGTGCCAGCAGTTTGGGACTAGCGGGGGGCTGGGATACGCAGTATTTT. It translates to CASSLGLAGGWDTQYF. The chain couples TRBV6-5 to TRBJ2-3; 15 bases agree with TRBD2. This CDR3 is built from 16 residues. The germline gives CDR1 MNHEY, CDR2 SVGAGI. Trimming at V came to 4 bases and at J to 6 bases, leaving 5 bases not matched to a gene.